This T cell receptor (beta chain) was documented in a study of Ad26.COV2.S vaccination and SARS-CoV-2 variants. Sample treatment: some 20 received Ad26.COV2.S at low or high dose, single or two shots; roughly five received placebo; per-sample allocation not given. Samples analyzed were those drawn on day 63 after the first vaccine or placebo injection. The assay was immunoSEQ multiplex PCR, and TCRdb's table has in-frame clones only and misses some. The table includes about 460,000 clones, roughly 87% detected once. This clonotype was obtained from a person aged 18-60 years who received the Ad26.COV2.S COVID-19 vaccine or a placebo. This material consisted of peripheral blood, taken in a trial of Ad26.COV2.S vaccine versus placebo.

This CDR3 reads CASSQVRSPGKLFF. CDR3 coding DNA: TGTGCCAGCAGCCAAGTGAGGAGTCCGGGAAAACTGTTTTTT. The chain carries TRBV14 and TRBJ1-4; D gene ambiguous. This CDR3 is built from 14 residues. Between the trimmed V and J ends, which lost 1 base and 10 bases, there was a span of 13 bases. Germline V gives CDR1 SGHDN, CDR2 FVKESK.